This record concerns one T cell receptor beta chain sequence. TCRdb called the reads again in MiXCR, with one record for every CDR3 protein. Of 200,000 to 300,000 distinct CDR3 sequences listed, more than 25% are singletons. The CDR3 is 15 amino acids. In germline, CDR1 is MRHNA, CDR2 SNTAGT. The ends were cut back, 3 bases at V and 0 bases at J, with 6 bases in the middle. This entry belongs to a study of kidney transplant recipient with SARS-CoV-2 infection. Sequenced material: a blood sample, taken at baseline and between days 110 and 120 from a kidney transplant recipient. This chain links TRBV6-4 with TRBJ2-6, with D unresolved. This TCR derives from a male patient between 25 and 39 years old who had COVID-19 and was a kidney transplant recipient. A share of the T cells may be of graft donor origin. The CDR3 loop is CASSEASSGANVLTF. In nucleotides, the CDR3 is TGTGCCAGCAGTGAGGCCTCCTCTGGGGCCAACGTCCTGACTTTC.